This TCR beta chain was profiled in a study of T cell clonotyping in hematopoietic cell transplantation. CDR1 and CDR2 (germline): GTSNPN, SVGIG (reference sequence). CDR3 length: 14 amino acids. V dropped 4 bases and J dropped 6 bases, with 18 bases sitting between them. Study results and caveats: Broader posttransplant TCR repertoire diversity was predicted by graft donor and pretransplant recipient Inverse Simpson Index values. Recipient TCR diversity dropped after transplant; expanded clonotypes rose from day 30 to 180.

The method was immunoSEQ multiplex PCR; TCRdb's version includes in-frame clones alone and lacks a portion of them. Found here are roughly 13,000 clones, around 97% of them singletons; the top ten hold roughly 4%. A word on this clone: Its cognate antigen is unknown.

V gene TRBV30 combines with J gene TRBJ1-1; D is unclear. This clonotype was obtained from a female patient aged 50-60 years who had an allogeneic stem cell transplant from an unrelated donor, so T cells may come from the graft donor. Some clones in this sample may be carry-over from other donors' samples. Source: peripheral blood mononuclear cells, taken 30 days after allogeneic stem cell transplant. The DNA of the CDR3 is TGTGCCTGGATCGTGGCAGGCGGTTTAGCTGAAGCTTTCTTT. Its protein is CAWIVAGGLAEAFF.